The 12 T cell receptor beta chains in this list originate from one sample, sequenced in a study of blood T cell repertoires in COVID-19. Clones were read by immunoSEQ multiplex PCR, and TCRdb kept only the in-frame ones, dropping some. This sample has roughly 250,000 clones, with approximately 87% found just once. Specimen: peripheral blood. These receptors all come from a human donor in a cohort sampled during active COVID-19.

The V and J genes are TRBV2 and TRBJ1-5; perhaps TRBD1 as D (6 bases). Trimming removed 4 bases at V and 7 bases at J, with 17 bases between. Germline loops: CDR1 SNHLY, CDR2 FYNNEI. The length of the CDR3 is 15 residues. The CDR3 loop reads CASSVSQGSGQPQHF. In DNA, the CDR3 is TGTGCCAGCAGTGTATCGCAGGGGTCGGGACAGCCCCAGCATTTT.

The rearrangement links TRBV25-1 to TRBJ2-7; 9 bases are shared with TRBD2. This CDR3 is built from 15 residues. Germline trimming cut 6 bases from V and 4 bases from J; bases unmatched to any gene: 10. Germline-derived CDR1 and CDR2 are MGHDK and SYGVNS. CDR3 DNA: TGTGCCAGCAGGAGGGGGGCGGGAGGGCCGTACGAGCAGTACTTC. This gives the protein CASRRGAGGPYEQYF.

The V and J genes are TRBV24-1 and TRBJ1-5; perhaps TRBD1 as D (6 bases). Trimming pared 4 bases from V and 5 bases from J, leaving 11 bases between. This CDR3 has 14 amino acids. Germline CDR1 is KGHDR and CDR2 is SFDVKD. Here the CDR3 reads CATSDGTLYQPQHF. Written as DNA, the CDR3 is TGTGCCACCAGTGACGGGACATTATATCAGCCCCAGCATTTT.

This chain joins TRBV24-1 and TRBJ2-1; 8 bases are shared with TRBD1. Looked up from germline, CDR1 is KGHDR and CDR2 is SFDVKD. J gave up 9 bases and V 4 bases, and 10 bases lay outside the gene matches. CDR3 length equals 15 residues. CDR3 region: CATSDPGTGRGEQFF. In nucleotides, the CDR3 is TGTGCCACCAGTGACCCCGGGACAGGCCGGGGTGAGCAGTTCTTC.

This chain connects TRBV7-9 to TRBJ1-5; 8 bases agree with TRBD1. Germline V lookup: CDR1 SEHNR, CDR2 FQNEAQ (reference sequence). The CDR3 is made up of 15 amino acids. Losses at the gene ends were 5 bases for V and 2 bases for J; bases not matched to a gene: 5. DNA for the CDR3: TGTGCCAGCAGCGACGTGGGACAGGGCAATCAGCCCCAGCATTTT. This gives the protein CASSDVGQGNQPQHF.

About this clone: This CDR3 is also generated by other DNA sequences in the sample. This chain links TRBV7-2 with TRBJ2-1; unclear D gene. This CDR3 contains 15 residues. CDR1 and CDR2 from the germline V gene are SGHTA and FQGNSA. V lost 0 bases, J lost 2 bases, and 8 bases lay in between. The CDR3 region has the DNA TGTGCCAGCAGCTTAGCGCGTCAAGCCTACAATGAGCAGTTCTTC. As protein: CASSLARQAYNEQFF. The full variable domain, completed using reference TRBV7-2 and TRBJ2-1, is GAGVSQSPSNKVTEKGKDVELRCDPISGHTALYWYRQSLGQGLEFLIYFQGNSAPDKSGLPSDRFSAERTGGSVSTLTIQRTQQEDSAVYLCASSLARQAYNEQFFGPGTRLTVL.

The V and J genes are TRBV7-6 and TRBJ1-2; D is possibly TRBD1 (6 bases). V lost 4 bases and J lost 0, with 27 bases in between. This CDR3 spans 20 amino acids. CDR1 is SGHVS and CDR2 is FNYEAQ in the germline V gene. DNA for the CDR3: TGTGCCAGCAGCTCCCTCCGGAAAGGACAGACCGACCGAACTAACTATGGCTACACCTTC. This encodes CASSSLRKGQTDRTNYGYTF. The whole variable domain, remainder taken from reference TRBV7-6 and TRBJ1-2, is GAGVSQSPRYKVTKRGQDVALRCDPISGHVSLYWYRQALGQGPEFLTYFNYEAQQDKSGLPNDRFSAERPEGSISTLTIQRTEQRDSAMYRCASSSLRKGQTDRTNYGYTFGSGTRLTVV.

The V gene is TRBV11-3, the J gene TRBJ1-2, with 7 positions matching TRBD1. The CDR3 totals 15 residues. The germline V gene has CDR1 SGHNT and CDR2 YENEEA. With 5 bases clipped from V and 4 bases from J, the junction kept 10 bases outside the gene matches. The DNA of the CDR3 is TGTGCCAGCAGCCGAAGGCCGGGACAGAGCTATGGCTACACCTTC. Its protein is CASSRRPGQSYGYTF.

The CDR3 spells CASRQGIYGYTF. In nucleotides, the CDR3 is TGTGCCAGCAGACAGGGGATCTATGGCTACACCTTC. This sequence joins TRBV6-5 and TRBJ1-2; 7 nucleotides agree with TRBD1. Unmatched junction bases numbered 2, after V lost 6 bases and J lost 4 bases. Per the germline V gene, CDR1 is MNHEY and CDR2 is SVGAGI. The CDR3 consists of 12 residues.

V is TRBV4-1 and J is TRBJ1-2; 12 nucleotides match TRBD1. The V and J ends lost 2 bases and 5 bases, in that order; junction bases with no gene match: 6. This CDR3 is built from 16 residues. Germline V gives CDR1 MGHRA, CDR2 YSYEKL. The CDR3 bases are TGCGCCAGCAGCCAAACCGGGACAGGGGGCTCTTATGGCTACACCTTC. Its translation is CASSQTGTGGSYGYTF.

The chain has TRBV4-3 and TRBJ1-2, with D possibly TRBD1 on 5 matching bases. The CDR3 has 15 amino acids. Looked up from germline, CDR1 is LGHNA and CDR2 is YSLEER. V lost 0 bases and J lost 2, with 10 bases in between. In DNA form, the CDR3 reads TGCGCCAGCAGCCAAGATGCGGGGCTGAACTATGGCTACACCTTC. Residues: CASSQDAGLNYGYTF.

This clone was counted a few times. The chain has TRBV2 and TRBJ2-2; D not certain. CDR1 is SNHLY and CDR2 is FYNNEI in the germline V gene. The CDR3 has 16 residues. V lost 1 base and J 7 bases, leaving 16 bases between the germline ends. CDR3 nucleotide sequence: TGTGCCAGCAGTGAAGTACGCCCGCTTACCGGCGGGGAGCTGTTTTTT. As protein: CASSEVRPLTGGELFF.